This TCR beta chain came from a study of blood T cell repertoires in COVID-19. On the study more broadly: T cells, B-cell-depleted T cells, or PBMCs supplied cDNA or gDNA.

The V segment lost 5 bases and the J segment 0 bases; nucleotides outside the gene matches: 5. Germline CDR1 is LGHDT and CDR2 is YNNKEL (reference sequence). This CDR3 is built from 16 residues. In the original workflow: Reference gene primer amplification yielded estimated nucleated cell counts. Only in-frame clones appear in the TCRdb table, and some are missing; sequencing was by immunoSEQ multiplex PCR. V, J and clone size are those of that table, while D and trimming were read from the DNA. This sample has 200,000 to 250,000 clones, with approximately 78% found just once. This chain links TRBV3-1 (or the pseudogene TRBV3-2) with TRBJ2-3, with 10 positions matching TRBD1. The sequence came from a woman at least 80 years old with COVID-19, enrolled during active disease. Material: peripheral blood. The CDR3 region is CASSGGTGASTDTQYF. CDR3 DNA: TGTGCCAGCAGCGGAGGGACAGGGGCAAGCACAGATACGCAGTATTTT.